This T cell receptor beta chain was sequenced during a study of OX40 agonist ivuxolimab in advanced cancers. Study summary: It was permissible to have had prior anti-PD-1, anti-PD-L1 or anti-CTLA-4 therapy, and around 41% had some.

Assay: immunoSEQ multiplex PCR; the TCRdb copy retains only in-frame clones and omits some. This sample has 10,000 to 15,000 clones, with approximately 90% found just once. This clone is deemed medium-sized (0.01 to 0.1%). Antigen specificity is unknown. There are 14 residues in the CDR3. Germline V gene lookup returns CDR1 SEHNR and CDR2 FQNEAQ (reference sequence). Trimming stripped 10 bases from V and 1 base from J, with 13 bases between. Blood samples were obtained at baseline, cycle 4 day 1, and cycle 7 day 1. Study-level points and caveats: Blood T cells, both CD4+ and CD8+, expanded clonally by week 6 at 0.1 to 3.0 mg/kg.

This sample comprised CD4+ or CD8+ T cells sorted from blood, obtained in a trial of the OX40 agonist ivuxolimab. This sequence originates from an adult with an advanced solid tumor such as melanoma, head and neck, liver or kidney cancer. V and J are TRBV7-9 and TRBJ2-2, with a weak D call TRBD2 (6 bases). The CDR3 DNA follows: TGTGCCACCCCGGGACTTGTGAACACCGGGGAGCTGTTTTTT. Translating gives CATPGLVNTGELFF.